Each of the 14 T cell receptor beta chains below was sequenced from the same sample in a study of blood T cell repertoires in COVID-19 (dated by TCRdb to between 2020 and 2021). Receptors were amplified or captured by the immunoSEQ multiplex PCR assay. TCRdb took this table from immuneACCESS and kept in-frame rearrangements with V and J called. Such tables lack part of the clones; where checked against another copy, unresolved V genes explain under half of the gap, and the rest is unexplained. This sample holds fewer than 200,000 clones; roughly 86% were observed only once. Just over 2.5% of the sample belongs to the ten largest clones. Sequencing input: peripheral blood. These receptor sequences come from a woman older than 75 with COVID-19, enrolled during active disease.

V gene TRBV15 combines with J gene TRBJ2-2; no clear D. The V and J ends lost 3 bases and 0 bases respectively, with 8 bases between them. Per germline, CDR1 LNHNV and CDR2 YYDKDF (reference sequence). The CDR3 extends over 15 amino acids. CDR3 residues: CATSSGWSNTGELFF. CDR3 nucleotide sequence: TGTGCCACCAGCAGCGGGTGGTCGAACACCGGGGAGCTGTTTTTT.

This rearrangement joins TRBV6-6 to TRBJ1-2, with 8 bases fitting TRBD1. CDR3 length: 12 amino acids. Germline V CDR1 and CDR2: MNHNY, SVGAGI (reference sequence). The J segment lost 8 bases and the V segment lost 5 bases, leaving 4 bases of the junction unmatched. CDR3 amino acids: CASSITGGGYTF. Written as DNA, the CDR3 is TGTGCCAGCAGTATCACAGGGGGAGGCTACACCTTC.

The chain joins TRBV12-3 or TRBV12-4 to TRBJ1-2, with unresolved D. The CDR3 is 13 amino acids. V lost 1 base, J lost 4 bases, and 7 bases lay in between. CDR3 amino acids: CASSLGPSYGYTF. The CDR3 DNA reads TGTGCCAGCAGTTTAGGCCCCAGCTATGGCTACACCTTC.

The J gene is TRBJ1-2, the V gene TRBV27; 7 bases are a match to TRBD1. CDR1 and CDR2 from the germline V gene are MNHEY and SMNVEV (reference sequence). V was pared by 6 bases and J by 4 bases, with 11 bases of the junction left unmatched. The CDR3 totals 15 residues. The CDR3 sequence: CASSRNGGTAYGYTF. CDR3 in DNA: TGTGCCAGCAGCCGAAACGGCGGGACAGCCTATGGCTACACCTTC.

The CDR3 reads CATSRGGATNEKLFF. The CDR3 nucleotides are TGTGCCACCAGCAGGGGGGGAGCAACTAATGAAAAACTGTTTTTT. J is TRBJ1-4 and V is TRBV15; D perhaps matches TRBD1 (5 bases). The CDR3 extends over 15 amino acids. Germline values: CDR1 LNHNV, CDR2 YYDKDF (reference sequence). The V end was cut by 3 bases, the J end by 0 bases, with 8 bases between.

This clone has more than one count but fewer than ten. The CDR3: CASSSPQWTVYF. The CDR3 DNA reads TGTGCCAGCAGTTCCCCACAATGGACAGTGTACTTC. This chain uses TRBV28 with TRBJ2-5, with TRBD1 as a possible D gene (6 bases). The CDR3 contains 12 residues. The germline V gene has CDR1 MDHEN and CDR2 SYDVKM. V gave up 4 bases and J gave up 13 bases, with 16 bases separating them.

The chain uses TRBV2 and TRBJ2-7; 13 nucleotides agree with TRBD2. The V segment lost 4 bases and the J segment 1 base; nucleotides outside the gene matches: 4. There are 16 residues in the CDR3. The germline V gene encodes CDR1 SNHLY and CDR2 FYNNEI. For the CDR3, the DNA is TGTGCCAGCAGTGCCCGGACTAGCGGGAGTTCCTACGAGCAGTACTTC. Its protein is CASSARTSGSSYEQYF.

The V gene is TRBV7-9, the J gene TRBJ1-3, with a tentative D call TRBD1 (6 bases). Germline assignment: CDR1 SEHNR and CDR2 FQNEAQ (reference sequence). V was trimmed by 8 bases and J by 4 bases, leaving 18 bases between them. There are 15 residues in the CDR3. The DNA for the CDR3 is TGTGCCAGCGGAAGTGCAGGGGCCGGGGGAAACACCATATATTTT. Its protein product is CASGSAGAGGNTIYF.

Here the CDR3 DNA reads TGCAGTGCTAGTAGAGGGGGAGCGGGAGCGGCCGGGGAGCTGTTTTTT. Its protein is CSASRGGAGAAGELFF. V and J are TRBV20-1 and TRBJ2-2, with 8 bases aligning to TRBD2. CDR1 and CDR2 from the germline V gene are DFQATT and SNEGSKA (reference sequence). CDR3 length: 16 residues. V was pared by 3 bases and J by 6 bases, with 12 bases of the junction left unmatched.

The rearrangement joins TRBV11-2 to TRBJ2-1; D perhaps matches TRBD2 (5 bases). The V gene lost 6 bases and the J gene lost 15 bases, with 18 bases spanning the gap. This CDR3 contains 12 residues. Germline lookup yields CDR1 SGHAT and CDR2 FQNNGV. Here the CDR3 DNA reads TGTGCCAGCAGTGGCGCGGGTCAACCGGGGTTCTTC. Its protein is CASSGAGQPGFF.

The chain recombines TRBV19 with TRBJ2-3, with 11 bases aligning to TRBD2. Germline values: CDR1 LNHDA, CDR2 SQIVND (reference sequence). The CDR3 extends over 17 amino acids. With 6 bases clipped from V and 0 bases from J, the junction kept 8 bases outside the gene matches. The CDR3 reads CASRTSGITTSTDTQYF. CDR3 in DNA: TGTGCCAGTAGGACTAGCGGGATTACTACTAGCACAGATACGCAGTATTTT.

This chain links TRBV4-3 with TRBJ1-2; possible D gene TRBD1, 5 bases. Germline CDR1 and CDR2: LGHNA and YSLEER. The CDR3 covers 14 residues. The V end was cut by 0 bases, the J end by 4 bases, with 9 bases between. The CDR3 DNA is TGCGCCAGCAGCCAAGAAAGGGGTTTCTATGGCTACACCTTC. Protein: CASSQERGFYGYTF.

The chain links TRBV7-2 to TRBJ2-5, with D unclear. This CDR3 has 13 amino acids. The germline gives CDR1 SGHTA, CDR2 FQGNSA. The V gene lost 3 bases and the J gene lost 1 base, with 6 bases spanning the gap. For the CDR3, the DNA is TGTGCCAGCAGCTTTTTAATCCAAGAGACCCAGTACTTC. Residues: CASSFLIQETQYF.

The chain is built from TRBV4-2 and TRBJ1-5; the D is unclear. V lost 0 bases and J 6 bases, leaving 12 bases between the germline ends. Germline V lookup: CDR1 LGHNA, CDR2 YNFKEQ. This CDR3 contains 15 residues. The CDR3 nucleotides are TGTGCCAGCAGCCAAGAGAATACGCGGGGTCAGCCCCAGCATTTT. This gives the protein CASSQENTRGQPQHF.